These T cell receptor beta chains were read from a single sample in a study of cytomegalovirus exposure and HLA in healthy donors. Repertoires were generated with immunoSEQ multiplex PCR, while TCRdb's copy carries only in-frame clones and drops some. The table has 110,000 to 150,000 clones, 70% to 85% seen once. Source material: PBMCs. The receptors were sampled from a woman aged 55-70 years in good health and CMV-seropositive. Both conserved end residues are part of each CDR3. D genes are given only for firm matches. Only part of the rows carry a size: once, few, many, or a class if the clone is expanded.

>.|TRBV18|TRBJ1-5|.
TGTGCCAGCTCGTCAGGGCCCACCAATCAGCCCCAGCATTTT
CASSSGPTNQPQHF
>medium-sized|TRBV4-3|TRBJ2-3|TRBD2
TGCGCCAGCAGCCAAGATTTTGCGGGAGCGAGGTCAGATACGCAGTATTTT
CASSQDFAGARSDTQYF
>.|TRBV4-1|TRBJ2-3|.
TGCGCCAGCAGCCACCCACTAGCCCCTGGAACAGATACGCAGTATTTT
CASSHPLAPGTDTQYF
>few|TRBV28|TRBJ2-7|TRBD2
TGTGCCAGCAGTTCCACCCCCGGGGGGGGCGTCTACGAGCAGTACTTC
CASSSTPGGGVYEQYF
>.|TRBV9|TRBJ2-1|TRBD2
TGTGCCAGCAGCGTGGGCGGGACTAGCGGCATGGAGCAGTTCTTC
CASSVGGTSGMEQFF
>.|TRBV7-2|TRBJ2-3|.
TGTGCCAGCAGCCCGGGGATAGCGGAAGGCACAGATACGCAGTATTTT
CASSPGIAEGTDTQYF
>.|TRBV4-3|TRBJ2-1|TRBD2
TGCGCCAGCAGCCAAGGGGTAGCGGGCTCCTACAATGAGCAGTTCTTC
CASSQGVAGSYNEQFF
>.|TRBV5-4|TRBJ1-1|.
TGTGCCAGCAGCCCGGGGGGGGGACGGGTAAACACTGAAGCTTTCTTT
CASSPGGGRVNTEAFF
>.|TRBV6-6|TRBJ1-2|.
TGTGCCAGCAGTTACTCGAGCGGCGGAAACTATGGCTACACCTTC
CASSYSSGGNYGYTF
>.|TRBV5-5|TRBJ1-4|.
TGTGCCAGCAGCTGGGGCGACACCTCTGGAAAACTGTTTTTT
CASSWGDTSGKLFF
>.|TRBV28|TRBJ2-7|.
TGTGCCAGCATCGGCGGGGTCTACGAGCAGTACTTC
CASIGGVYEQYF
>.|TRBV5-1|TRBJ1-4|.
TGCGCCAGCAGCGAGGGCGACCCCGGGCGAGAAAAACTGTTTTTT
CASSEGDPGREKLFF
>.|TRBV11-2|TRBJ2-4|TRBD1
TGTGCCAGCGGGACAGAGGGCAAAAACATTCAGTACTTC
CASGTEGKNIQYF
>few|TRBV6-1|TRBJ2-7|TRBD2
TGTGCCAGCAGTGAAGAGGACGGCGGGAGGTTCGAGCAGTACTTC
CASSEEDGGRFEQYF
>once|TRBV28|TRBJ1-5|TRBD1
TGTGCCAGCAACACAGGGACAGTGACTCAGCCCCAGCATTTT
CASNTGTVTQPQHF
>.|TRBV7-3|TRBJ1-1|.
TGTGCCAGCAGCTTAGGTGGGCAGGGCACTGAAGCTTTCTTT
CASSLGGQGTEAFF
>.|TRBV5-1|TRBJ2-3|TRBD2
TGCGCCAGCAGCCCCCGGACTAGCCTCGAGGGGGATACGCAGTATTTT
CASSPRTSLEGDTQYF
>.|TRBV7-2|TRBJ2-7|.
TGTGCCAGCACCGCGGCCGGACACGAGCAGTACTTC
CASTAAGHEQYF
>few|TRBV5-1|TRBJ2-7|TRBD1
TGCGCCAGCAGCACCGGGACAGTCCAAGGCTTCGCGACCTTC
CASSTGTVQGFATF
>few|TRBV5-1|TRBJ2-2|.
TGCGCCAGCAGCTTTGGCCGTAACACAGCCAACACCGGGGAGCTGTTTTTT
CASSFGRNTANTGELFF
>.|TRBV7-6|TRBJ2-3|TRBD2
TGTGCCAGCAGCGTCACTAGCGGCTCCTGGGAAACAGATACGCAGTATTTT
CASSVTSGSWETDTQYF
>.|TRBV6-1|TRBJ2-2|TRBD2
TGTGCCAGCAGTGAGAGCGGGAGAGCCACCGGGGAGCTGTTTTTT
CASSESGRATGELFF
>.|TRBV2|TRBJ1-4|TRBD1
TGTGCCAGCAGGATGGACAGGGCGGATGAAAAACTGTTTTTT
CASRMDRADEKLFF
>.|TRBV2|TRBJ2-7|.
TGTGCCAGTCTAGGGACTGTTAAATACGAGCAGTACTTC
CASLGTVKYEQYF
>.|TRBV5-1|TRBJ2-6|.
TGCGCCAGCAGCTTGTTAGACTCTGGGGCCAACGTCCTGACTTTC
CASSLLDSGANVLTF
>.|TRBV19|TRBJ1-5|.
TGTGCCAGTAGTATCGGACAGAATAATCAGCCCCAGCATTTT
CASSIGQNNQPQHF
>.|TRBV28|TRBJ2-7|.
TGTGCCAGCAGAGACCCAACAGGGCCCTCCGAGCAGTACTTC
CASRDPTGPSEQYF
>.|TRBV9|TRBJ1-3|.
TGTGCCAGCAGCGAGGGTCGGGGACTGACCTCTGGAAACACCATATATTTT
CASSEGRGLTSGNTIYF
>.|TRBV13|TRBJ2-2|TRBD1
TGTGCCAGCAGCCCCGAGGGACAGTTTAACACCGGGGAGCTGTTTTTT
CASSPEGQFNTGELFF
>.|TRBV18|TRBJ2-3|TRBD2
TGTGCCAGCTCACCCCTAGCGGGAGGGCCTCGGGCAGATACGCAGTATTTT
CASSPLAGGPRADTQYF
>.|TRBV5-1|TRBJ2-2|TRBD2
TGCGCCAGCAGCTTGGCTGGGGGGGCCGGGGAGCTGTTTTTT
CASSLAGGAGELFF
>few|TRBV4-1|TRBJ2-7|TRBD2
TGCGCCAGCAGCCATTTGGGACTGCGAGCGGGAGTTGACCACTACGAGCAGTACTTC
CASSHLGLRAGVDHYEQYF
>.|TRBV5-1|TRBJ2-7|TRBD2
TGCGCCAGCAGCTTGGCCCCCGGCCCTAGCGGGAACGAGCAGTACTTC
CASSLAPGPSGNEQYF
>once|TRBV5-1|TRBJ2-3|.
TGCGCCAGCAGCTTTGAGGGCACAGATACGCAGTATTTT
CASSFEGTDTQYF
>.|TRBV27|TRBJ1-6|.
TGTGCCAGCAGTATAAAAAGCGGTTCACCCCTCCACTTT
CASSIKSGSPLHF
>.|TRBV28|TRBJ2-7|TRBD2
TGTGCCAGCAGTGTATACCTGGGGCTAGCGGGACAGAGGGAGCAGTACTTC
CASSVYLGLAGQREQYF
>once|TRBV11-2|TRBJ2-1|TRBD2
TGTGCCAGCAGCTTAGAGGGGTTAGCGGGAGTCCCCTACATCCAGCAGTTCTTC
CASSLEGLAGVPYIQQFF
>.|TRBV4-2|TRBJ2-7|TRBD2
TGTGCCAGCAGCCAAGAAGGACTAGCCTACGAGCAGTACTTC
CASSQEGLAYEQYF
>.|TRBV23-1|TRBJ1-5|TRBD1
TGCGCCAGCAGCCCAAGGACCCGGACAGGGTACCGTCAGCCCCAGCATTTT
CASSPRTRTGYRQPQHF
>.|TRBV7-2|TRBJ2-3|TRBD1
TGTGCCAGCAGCGGCCGGGACAGGGGATCGTACGCAGATACGCAGTATTTT
CASSGRDRGSYADTQYF
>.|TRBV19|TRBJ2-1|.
TGTGCCAGTAGTATCTCAGGGAACCATGAGCAGTTCTTC
CASSISGNHEQFF
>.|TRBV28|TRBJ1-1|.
TGTGCCAGCAGGACAGCATCTAACACTGAAGCTTTCTTT
CASRTASNTEAFF
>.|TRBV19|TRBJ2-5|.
TGTGCCAGTAGTATAGGCGGTTCGCTCCAAGAGACCCAGTACTTC
CASSIGGSLQETQYF
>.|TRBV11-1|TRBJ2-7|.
TGTGCCAGCAGCTTAAACAAAATCTACGAGCAGTACTTC
CASSLNKIYEQYF
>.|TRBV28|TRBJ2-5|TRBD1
TGTGCCACCCAGACAGGGCCAGAGACCCAGTACTTC
CATQTGPETQYF
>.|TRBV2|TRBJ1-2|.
TGTGCCAGCACGTCCCTCAGGGCATCTAACTATGGCTACACCTTC
CASTSLRASNYGYTF
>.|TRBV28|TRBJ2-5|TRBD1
TGTGCCAGCAGTTTACTGGACAGGGCGGGGAGACCCCAGTACTTC
CASSLLDRAGRPQYF
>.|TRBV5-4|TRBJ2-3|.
TGTGCCAGCAGCTTGGGCGACGGGAGCACAGATACGCAGTATTTT
CASSLGDGSTDTQYF
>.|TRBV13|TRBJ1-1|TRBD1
TGTGCCAGCAGCACACTTCCGGGACAGGGGACTCTAGGGGCTTTCTTT
CASSTLPGQGTLGAFF
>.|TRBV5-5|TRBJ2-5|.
TGTGCCAGCAGCTTGGAGGCGGGGGAGACCCAGTACTTC
CASSLEAGETQYF
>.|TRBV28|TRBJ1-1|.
TGTGCCAGTCATCTGTCCCGACGGGGTGAAGCTTTCTTT
CASHLSRRGEAFF
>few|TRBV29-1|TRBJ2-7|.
TGCAGCGTTGAAGGGACATCCTACGAGCAGTACTTC
CSVEGTSYEQYF
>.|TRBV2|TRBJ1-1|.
TGTGCCAGCAGTGTTGGGCTATCTGAAGCTTTCTTT
CASSVGLSEAFF
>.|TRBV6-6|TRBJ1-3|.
TGTGCCAGCAGTTACTCCGACTTGAGCGGAAACACCATATATTTT
CASSYSDLSGNTIYF